Listed below are T cell receptor beta chains from one sample, sequenced in a study of control samples from healthy donors and cancer patients. Data came from immunoSEQ multiplex PCR; TCRdb stores just in-frame clones and leaves some out. This sample has approximately 94,000 clones, with about 86% found just once. Input material: blood. The source is a woman between 50 and 59 years old in good health. The CDR3 runs from the conserved cysteine through the conserved F or W. A D gene is named only where the DNA matches it firmly. Clone size, where shown, is once, few, many, or a class for clones that have expanded.

d_call	clone_size	j_call	v_call	cdr3_nt	cdr3_aa
.	.	TRBJ1-3	TRBV10-3	TGTGCCATCAGCCCGGACGGAGACCCTGGAAACACCATATATTTT	CAISPDGDPGNTIYF
.	.	TRBJ1-6	TRBV5-1	TGCGCCAGCAGCTTGGCCGGAAGGGACACGATTTCTCCCCTCCACTTT	CASSLAGRDTISPLHF
TRBD1	.	TRBJ1-1	TRBV28	TGTGCCAGCAGTTTTCGTAGGGGGCGCATCACTGAAGCTTTCTTT	CASSFRRGRITEAFF
.	.	TRBJ1-1	TRBV5-1	TGCGCCAGCAGCTTGGGTGTCTTACAGAACACTGAAGCTTTCTTT	CASSLGVLQNTEAFF
TRBD1	.	TRBJ1-1	TRBV29-1	TGCAGCGTGAAACAGGGGGAGGACACTGAAGCTTTCTTT	CSVKQGEDTEAFF
.	.	TRBJ2-7	TRBV28	TGTGCCAGCAGTTTCGGGGGACAGCCTGCCTACGAGCAGTACTTC	CASSFGGQPAYEQYF
.	.	TRBJ1-1	TRBV7-8	TGTGCCAGCAGCTTAGTCACTGGGGGCACTGAAGCTTTCTTT	CASSLVTGGTEAFF
.	.	TRBJ2-7	TRBV4-1	TGCGCCAGCAGCCAAGAAGACCAGGCCGACACCTACGAGCAGTACTTC	CASSQEDQADTYEQYF
.	.	TRBJ2-4	TRBV19	TGTGCCAGTAGTATAGGGCTGAACAGGGGGGGTAACATTCAGTACTTC	CASSIGLNRGGNIQYF
TRBD2	.	TRBJ2-7	TRBV5-1	TGCGCCAGCAGCTTGGTAGCGGGGGGGACCTACGAGCAGTACTTC	CASSLVAGGTYEQYF
.	.	TRBJ1-4	TRBV12-5	TGTGCTAGTGGTACCGACGGGAAATATGCAACTAATGAAAAACTGTTTTTT	CASGTDGKYATNEKLFF
.	.	TRBJ2-7	TRBV25-1	TGTGCCAGCAGTGAGTCCGGGCGGGACCCTTCCGAGCAGTACTTC	CASSESGRDPSEQYF
TRBD2	.	TRBJ2-7	TRBV2	TGTGCCGGGAGGGCAGTCTACGAGCAGTACTTC	CAGRAVYEQYF
TRBD1	.	TRBJ2-6	TRBV18	TGTGCCAGCTCACAATCGACAGGGCCCCGCTCTGGGGCCAACGTCCTGACTTTC	CASSQSTGPRSGANVLTF
TRBD1	.	TRBJ2-7	TRBV5-1	TGCGCCAGCAGCTGGGGGGACAGGGATCACTACGAGCAGTACTTC	CASSWGDRDHYEQYF
.	.	TRBJ1-3	TRBV7-8	TGTGCCAGCAGCTTAGCACGTATGGCTGGCTCCGACTCTGGAAACACCATATATTTT	CASSLARMAGSDSGNTIYF
TRBD1	.	TRBJ1-1	TRBV7-2	TGTGCCAGCAGCTCCCCGGACAGGGCGAACACTGAAGCTTTCTTT	CASSSPDRANTEAFF
TRBD1	.	TRBJ1-2	TRBV29-1	TGCAGCGCCAGAGACGACAGGGGAGGTGGCTACACCTTC	CSARDDRGGGYTF
.	.	TRBJ2-7	TRBV15	TGTGCCACCAGCAGAGATTGGTTAAAACCTTACGAGCAGTACTTC	CATSRDWLKPYEQYF
.	.	TRBJ1-3	TRBV3-1/TRBV3-2	TGTGCCAGCAGCCAACCCGATGGAAACACCATATATTTT	CASSQPDGNTIYF
.	.	TRBJ1-1	TRBV19	TGTGCCAGTGCCCTTCTTGTAAGGACTGAAGCTTTCTTT	CASALLVRTEAFF
TRBD1	few	TRBJ1-5	TRBV7-8	TGTGCCAGCAGCGGCCTAACAGGGGGTTATGGCAATCAGCCCCAGCATTTT	CASSGLTGGYGNQPQHF